The 30 T cell receptor beta chains below all came from one sample that was sequenced in a study of tumor-infiltrating lymphocytes in primary liver carcinoma. The input was about 490 ng total RNA; TCR beta cDNA was made from it with a constant-region primer. Investigators got TCR beta libraries out of three nested multiplex PCR rounds, done with slightly modified ARM-PCR. Rounds one and two of PCR, each of roughly 11 cycles, were primed with TRBV1-TRBV30 forward primers and a C-beta reverse primer. TCRdb ran MiXCR on the multiplex PCR reads and lists one entry per CDR3 protein. The repertoire includes 45,000 to 65,000 distinct CDR3 sequences, about 80% of them detected once, and around 24% sits in the top ten. Unsorted bulk tissue (about 18-30 mg) underwent RNA and DNA co-extraction. The source material was liver tumor tissue from sampling region 5. Subset described: tumor region T5, tumor centre. The receptors come from a man aged 40-49 years with primary liver carcinoma and hepatitis B virus infection.

A remark on this clonotype: The junction departs from germline at one end; a sequencing error may be responsible. This chain joins TRBV5-1 and TRBJ2-5; D uncertain. The germline V gene has CDR1 SGHRS and CDR2 YFSETQ. The length of the CDR3 is 11 residues. The CDR3 DNA follows: TGTCCCAGCAGCTCCCAAGAGACCCAGTACTTC. Protein: CPSSSQETQYF.

The V gene is TRBV12-3 or TRBV12-4, the J gene TRBJ2-5; D is perhaps TRBD1 (6 bases). The CDR3 spans 13 residues. As DNA, the CDR3 is TGTGTCGGTAGTTTGGTGCAGGGGGAGACCCAGTACTTC. It yields the protein CVGSLVQGETQYF.

Worth noting for this clonotype: Relative to the germline gene, one junction end is altered; a read error may explain this. The chain combines TRBV7-9 with TRBJ1-2; D remains unclear. This CDR3 is built from 12 residues. Germline CDR1 SEHNR, CDR2 FQNEAQ (reference sequence). The CDR3 DNA is TGTGCCAGCAGCAAAGACGGAACTAATTATGCCTTC. Its protein product is CASSKDGTNYAF.

Comments on this clonotype: At one end the junction does not follow the germline gene, possibly because of a read error. The chain uses TRBV6-5 and TRBJ2-7; D gene ambiguous. The CDR3 is 14 residues long. Germline CDR1 and CDR2: MNHEY and SVGAGI. CDR3 amino acids: CASRLTIATYEQYF. The CDR3 DNA sequence: TGTGCCAGCAGGCTGACGATAGCTACCTACGAGCAATACTTC.

As concerns this clonotype: At one of its ends the junction is not consistent with the germline gene, which may arise from a read error. V is TRBV11-2 and J is TRBJ1-3; the D gene is possibly TRBD1 (5 bases). The CDR3 runs to 13 residues. Per germline, CDR1 SGHAT and CDR2 FQNNGV. The CDR3 region is CASAQGAGNAIYF. The CDR3 nucleotides read TGTGCCTCAGCCCAGGGAGCTGGAAACGCCATATATTTT.

In regard to this clonotype: A single base separates this from a much larger clone, so it may be a read error. The chain carries TRBV28 and TRBJ2-1; D remains unclear. Germline V gives CDR1 MDHEN, CDR2 SYDVKM. This CDR3 is built from 13 residues. Deletions cut 6 bases from V and 8 bases from J, with 14 bases between. CDR3: CASRGDPNDEQFF. CDR3 sequence (DNA): TGTGCCAGCAGGGGCGACCCAAACGATGAGCAGTTCTTC.

Of note for this clonotype: It is unclear where the CDR3 begins or ends on the DNA, so no DNA is shown, and the CDR3 is as TCRdb lists it. This chain uses TRBV29-1 with TRBJ1-1; TRBD1 is the table's D call and was not checked against the DNA. The CDR3 sequence runs 12 residues, both termini included. Germline V gene sequence: CDR1 SQVTM, CDR2 ANQGSEA. CDR3 sequence: CSVGTGTTEALF.

This clonotype was seen just once. Relative to the germline gene, one junction end is altered; a read error may explain this. The chain is built from TRBV5-5 and TRBJ1-2, with TRBD1 as a possible D gene (6 bases). The CDR3 covers 14 residues. Germline loops: CDR1 SGHKS, CDR2 YYEKEE (reference sequence). CDR3 sequence (DNA): TGTACCAGCAGGGCTGGGACACTTAACTATGGCTACACCTTC. Translated, it gives CTSRAGTLNYGYTF.

The chain carries TRBV6-6 and TRBJ2-5, with D possibly matching TRBD1 (6 bases). Germline lookup yields CDR1 MNHNY and CDR2 SVGAGI (reference sequence). The CDR3 spans 16 residues. V was clipped by 7 bases and J by 1 base, with 19 bases between them. As DNA, the CDR3 is TGTGCCAGCAATATCCGGGACATGGGTACCCAAGAGACCCAGTACTTC. It is translated as CASNIRDMGTQETQYF.

CDR3 sequence (DNA): TGTGCCAGCAGTGAGACTGGCGAAGATGAGCAGTTCTTC. Translated: CASSETGEDEQFF. The V gene is TRBV2, the J gene TRBJ2-1; D remains unclear. There are 13 residues in the CDR3. Trimming took off 3 bases at V and 8 bases at J, with 11 bases between the two ends. Germline CDR1 is SNHLY and CDR2 is FYNNEI.

This chain uses TRBV5-1 with TRBJ2-1, with TRBD2 identical over 10 bases. J was trimmed by 0 bases and V by 7 bases; bases with no gene match: 7. Germline V gene data show CDR1 as SGHRS and CDR2 as YFSETQ. This CDR3 contains 16 residues. Here the CDR3 DNA reads TGCGCCAGCGGTGTGTCTAGCGGGAGCTCCTACAATGAGCAGTTCTTC. Translation gives CASGVSSGSSYNEQFF.

The V gene is TRBV19, the J gene TRBJ1-2; D might be TRBD1 (5 bases). V was trimmed by 8 bases and J by 8 bases, leaving 15 bases between them. The CDR3 has 12 residues. Germline CDR1 and CDR2: LNHDA and SQIVND (reference sequence). Written as DNA, the CDR3 is TGTGCCAGTTTTGACAGAGCCCTGGGCTACACCTTC. Translated, it gives CASFDRALGYTF.

Remarks on this clonotype: This is likely a read error, given that the CDR3 carries no conserved phenylalanine or tryptophan at its end. The chain uses TRBV11-2 and TRBJ2-2; D uncertain. Looked up from germline, CDR1 is SGHAT and CDR2 is FQNNGV. The CDR3 has 14 amino acids. The CDR3 loop is CASSLESHAGELFL. The CDR3 DNA reads as TGTGCCAGCAGCCTAGAGAGTCACGCCGGGGAGCTGTTTCTT.

The V call is TRBV12-3 or TRBV12-4, the J call TRBJ2-5, with 9 bases lining up with TRBD2. The CDR3 runs to 13 residues. The CDR3 reads CVSNLAGVETQYF. CDR3 DNA: TGTGTAAGCAATTTAGCGGGGGTAGAGACCCAGTACTTC.

Remarks on this clonotype: Lacking the conserved final phenylalanine or tryptophan, this CDR3 likely reflects a read error. No DNA is shown, since the ends of the CDR3 on it are uncertain; the CDR3 is the one TCRdb lists. The gene calls are TRBV5-1 and TRBJ2-1; no DNA check was done on the table's D call, TRBD2. Germline CDR1 SGHRS, CDR2 YFSETQ. The CDR3 extends over 13 residues, inclusive of both ends. This chain's CDR3 is CASSSTGLAEQFL.

This clonotype has just a few counts. The chain is built from TRBV12-3 or TRBV12-4 and TRBJ2-5; D unresolved. This CDR3 spans 15 amino acids. The V gene lost 7 bases and the J gene lost 3 bases, with 18 bases spanning the gap. CDR3 amino acids: CASNFSPRLKETQYF. DNA for the CDR3: TGTGCCAGCAATTTTTCTCCGAGGCTAAAAGAGACCCAGTACTTC.

Regarding this clonotype: Because it lacks the conserved phenylalanine or tryptophan at the end, this CDR3 is likely a read error. The rearrangement uses TRBV28 and TRBJ2-5; D is uncertain. V gave up 3 bases and J gave up 6 bases, with 14 bases separating them. Germline V gives CDR1 MDHEN, CDR2 SYDVKM. The CDR3 has 14 residues. The DNA for the CDR3 is TGTGCCAGCAGTTTTATGGAGTTGGGTCAGACCCAGTACCTC. It is translated as CASSFMELGQTQYL.

In its sample, this clonotype was seen once. Its ends do not fully match the called genes, so a read error is possible. The chain has TRBV4-2 and TRBJ2-7; 7 positions agree with TRBD1. Germline V lookup: CDR1 LGHNA, CDR2 YNFKEQ. CDR3 size: 15 residues. The CDR3 nucleotides are TGTGCCAGCAGCCAAGATAGCGAGAGGGACAGCGAGCGGTACTTC. This gives the protein CASSQDSERDSERYF.

This clonotype showed up just once. The junction departs from the called germline gene at one end, perhaps through a read error. The gene calls are TRBV11-2 and TRBJ1-5; D is unresolved. The germline CDR1 and CDR2 sequences are SGHAT and FQNNGV. The CDR3 sequence is 16 residues long. As DNA, the CDR3 is TGTGCCAGCAGCTTAGAAGACACGGGTCGGGCTCAGCCACAGCATTTT. Protein product: CASSLEDTGRAQPQHF.

Points on this clonotype: One end of the junction is discordant with germline, which a read error may explain. In DNA, the CDR3 is TGTGCTAGCCTGACAGGGGTCAACAGTGAAGCTTTCTTT. Translating it yields CASLTGVNSEAFF. The rearrangement links TRBV6-6 to TRBJ1-1, with 8 bases that match TRBD1. Germline V CDR1 and CDR2: MNHNY, SVGAGI (reference sequence). The CDR3 contains 13 residues.

As regards this clonotype: One junction end disagrees with the germline gene, perhaps due to a read error. V and J are TRBV10-1 and TRBJ2-4; 10 nucleotides agree with TRBD2. This CDR3 comprises 16 residues. The germline V gene has CDR1 WNHNN and CDR2 SYGVQD (reference sequence). The CDR3 reads CASITLAGRTKNIQYF. The CDR3 DNA reads TGCGCCAGCATCACACTAGCGGGAAGGACCAAGAACATTCAGTACTTC.

This clonotype was seen only a few times. A read error is possible here, since a much larger clone lies one base away. This CDR3 reads CASSTMPLEASF. The CDR3 nucleotides are TGTGCCAGCTCAACGATGCCTTTAGAAGCTTCCTTT. V is TRBV28 and J is TRBJ1-1; D not resolved. From germline, CDR1 is MDHEN and CDR2 SYDVKM. CDR3 length: 12 amino acids.

There are a few counts of this clonotype. The V call is TRBV4-3, the J call TRBJ2-1; D not resolved. Trimming removed 0 bases at V and 2 bases at J, with 11 bases between. The CDR3 is 16 residues long. CDR1 and CDR2 from the germline V gene are LGHNA and YSLEER. For the CDR3, the DNA is TGCGCCAGCAGCCAAGATAGAGTAGACACCTACAATGAGCAGTTCTTC. Translation: CASSQDRVDTYNEQFF.

A word on this clonotype: A much larger clonotype is one base distant, so this may be a read error. V and J are TRBV15 and TRBJ2-1; 8 bases align to TRBD2. CDR3 size: 13 residues. Per germline, CDR1 LNHNV and CDR2 YYDKDF (reference sequence). This CDR3 reads CVTSRGLAGEQFF. The CDR3 region has the DNA TGTGTCACCAGCAGAGGACTAGCTGGGGAGCAGTTCTTC.

The chain combines TRBV7-2 with TRBJ1-2; TRBD1 agrees at 7 bases. The germline gives CDR1 SGHTA, CDR2 FQGNSA. This CDR3 has 14 amino acids. V lost 5 bases to trimming and J lost 1 base; unmatched junction nucleotides: 4. CDR3 coding DNA: TGTGCCAGCAGCCCGGACAGGAATAACTATGGCTACACCTTC. Translated: CASSPDRNNYGYTF. The full variable domain, with the rest looked up from reference TRBV7-2 and TRBJ1-2, is GAGVSQSPSNKVTEKGKDVELRCDPISGHTALYWYRQSLGQGLEFLIYFQGNSAPDKSGLPSDRFSAERTGGSVSTLTIQRTQQEDSAVYLCASSPDRNNYGYTFGSGTRLTVV.

About this clonotype: One end of the junction fails to match germline, which may point to a read error. The chain is built from TRBV6-6 and TRBJ2-2, with TRBD1 as a possible D gene (8 bases). CDR1 is MNHNY, CDR2 SVGAGI, per germline (reference sequence). The CDR3 contains 15 residues. The CDR3 region is CASTTGGTNTGGLLF. The CDR3 DNA reads as TGTGCCAGCACTACAGGGGGGACGAACACCGGGGGGCTGCTTTTT.

This clonotype has a handful of counts. A read error is possible here, since a much larger clone lies one base away. The chain is built from TRBV7-9 and TRBJ2-5; D is unclear. The CDR3 covers 18 residues. Germline V gene data show CDR1 as SEHNR and CDR2 as FQNEAQ (reference sequence). V lost 3 bases and J lost 4, with 24 bases in between. For the CDR3, the DNA is TGTGCCAGCAGCTTGGGTTTGGACGCCCCGGTACCATCAGAGACCCAGTACTTC. Amino acid sequence: CASSLGLDAPVPSETQYF.

About this clonotype: A junction end diverges from the germline sequence, so it may reflect a read error. The chain couples TRBV11-2 to TRBJ1-5, with TRBD1 as a possible D gene (6 bases). Germline V gene data show CDR1 as SGHAT and CDR2 as FQNNGV. This CDR3 is built from 17 residues. In DNA, the CDR3 is TGTGCCACCAGCTCAGTAGTGGTAACAGGGAGCAATCAGCCCCAGCATTTT. Protein: CATSSVVVTGSNQPQHF.

The V call is TRBV6-1, the J call TRBJ1-5; D possibly corresponds to TRBD1 (5 bases). The germline CDR1 and CDR2 sequences are MNHNS and SASEGT. V gave up 10 bases and J gave up 1 base, with 17 bases separating them. The CDR3 runs to 15 residues. In DNA, the CDR3 is TGTGCCACCCTCTCTCAGGGAGGCAGCAATCAGCCCCAGCATTTT. Translated, it gives CATLSQGGSNQPQHF.

This clonotype was counted ten times or more. The chain is built from TRBV5-1 and TRBJ2-1; the D is unclear. The ends were cut back, 0 bases at V and 7 bases at J, with 5 bases in the middle. Germline assignment: CDR1 SGHRS and CDR2 YFSETQ. The CDR3 sequence is 12 residues long. DNA for the CDR3: TGCGCCAGCAGCTTGGAGGGTAATGAGCAGTTCTTC. As protein: CASSLEGNEQFF.